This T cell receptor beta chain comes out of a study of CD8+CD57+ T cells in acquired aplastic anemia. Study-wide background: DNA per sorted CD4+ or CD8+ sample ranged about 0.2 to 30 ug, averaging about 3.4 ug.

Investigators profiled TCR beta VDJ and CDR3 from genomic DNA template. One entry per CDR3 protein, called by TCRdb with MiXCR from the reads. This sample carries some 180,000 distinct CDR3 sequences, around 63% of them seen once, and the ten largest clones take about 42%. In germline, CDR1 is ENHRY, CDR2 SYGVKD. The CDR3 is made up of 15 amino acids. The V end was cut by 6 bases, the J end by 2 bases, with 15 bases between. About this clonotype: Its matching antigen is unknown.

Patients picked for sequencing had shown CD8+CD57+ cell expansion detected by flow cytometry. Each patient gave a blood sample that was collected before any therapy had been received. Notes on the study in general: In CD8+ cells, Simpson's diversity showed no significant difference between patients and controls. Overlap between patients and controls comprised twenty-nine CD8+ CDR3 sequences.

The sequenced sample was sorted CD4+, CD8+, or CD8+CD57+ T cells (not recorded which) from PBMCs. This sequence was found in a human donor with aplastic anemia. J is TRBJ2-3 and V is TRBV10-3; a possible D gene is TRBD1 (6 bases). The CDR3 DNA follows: TGTGCCATCAGCAACCGGGACAAAAACACAGATACGCAGTATTTT. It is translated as CAISNRDKNTDTQYF.